Shown below are 16 T cell receptor beta chains from a single sample sequenced in a study of human T cells and chemical hapten exposure (dated by TCRdb to the early 2020s). The library was produced with RACE. Sequenced on a NextSeq 500. TCRdb cleaned the public reads at Q25 with fastp, built clones with MiXCR and kept in-frame beta chains. For every CDR3 protein sequence, its rows merge into one entry that carries the most common genes and DNA. This sample is represented by around 100,000 distinct CDR3 sequences; approximately 11% of them were singletons. The ten largest clones represent 3.5% of the sample. Interpreted using the paper, the time point label stands for: patch test 1, 2 weeks after DPC sensitization. The treatment or condition label here, explained by the study, means: therapeutic diphenylcyclopropenone sensitization with weekly scalp DPC. The sample here was whole blood, taken in connection with sensitization to the hapten diphenylcyclopropenone (DPC). The receptors shown here come from a woman between 40 and 50 years old with alopecia areata. Some clones in this sample may be carry-over from other donors' samples.

CDR3 sequence reads: CSAREGRTSYEQYF. For the CDR3, the DNA is TGCAGTGCTAGAGAGGGACGGACCTCCTACGAGCAGTACTTC. V and J are TRBV20-1 and TRBJ2-7; D is tentatively TRBD1 or TRBD2 (5 bases each). CDR1 DFQATT and CDR2 SNEGSKA come from the germline V gene (reference sequence). The CDR3 has 14 residues. V dropped 0 bases and J dropped 0 bases, with 9 bases sitting between them.

This clonotype was detected many times. V gene TRBV9 combines with J gene TRBJ2-3; a weak D match, TRBD2 (6 bases). Trimming pared 3 bases from V and 0 bases from J, leaving 14 bases between. Germline CDR1 and CDR2: SGDLS and YYNGEE. The CDR3 has 16 amino acids. Here the CDR3 reads CASSARPSASTDTQYF. The CDR3 DNA reads TGTGCCAGCAGCGCCCGACCTAGCGCCAGCACAGATACGCAGTATTTT.

This clonotype was counted only a few times. The chain is built from TRBV20-1 and TRBJ2-1; D possibly corresponds to TRBD2 (6 bases). Germline CDR1 DFQATT, CDR2 SNEGSKA (reference sequence). V shed 3 bases and J shed 2 bases, with 14 bases lying between them. The CDR3 covers 15 residues. CDR3 region: CSARHAGIAYNEQFF. In DNA form, the CDR3 reads TGCAGTGCTAGGCATGCGGGAATCGCCTACAATGAGCAGTTCTTC.

The chain links TRBV5-1 to TRBJ2-7; D call uncertain. From germline, CDR1 is SGHRS and CDR2 YFSETQ. This CDR3 is built from 13 residues. The V and J ends lost 3 bases and 2 bases respectively, with 9 bases between them. Here the CDR3 DNA reads TGCGCCAGCAGCTCCCAAGCCACCTACGAGCAGTACTTC. This translates into CASSSQATYEQYF.

J is TRBJ2-6 and V is TRBV28; no definite D call. The CDR3 extends over 15 amino acids. Trimming pared 6 bases from V and 2 bases from J, leaving 11 bases between. In germline, CDR1 is MDHEN, CDR2 SYDVKM. CDR3 in amino acids: CASSLGVPGANVLTF. CDR3 bases: TGTGCCAGCAGCCTCGGAGTCCCTGGGGCCAACGTCCTGACTTTC.

Only a few counts were recorded for this clonotype. The genes are TRBV6-2 or TRBV6-3 and TRBJ1-5; tentative D call: TRBD1 (6 bases). The CDR3 has 18 amino acids. The germline V gene encodes CDR1 MNHEY and CDR2 SVGEGT. The V end lost 7 bases, the J end lost 0 bases, and 22 bases lay between the germline ends. CDR3 loop: CASNPDRTKGHSNQPQHF. CDR3 nucleotides: TGTGCCAGCAACCCCGACAGGACCAAGGGGCATAGCAATCAGCCCCAGCATTTT.

Comments on this clonotype: A read error may be the cause here, since a much bigger clone is one base away. The chain recombines TRBV7-2 with TRBJ1-1; 11 nucleotides line up with TRBD1. The ends lost 3 bases at V and 9 bases at J; junction bases unmatched: 12. CDR3 length: 16 residues. Per germline, CDR1 SGHTA and CDR2 FQGNSA. The CDR3 reads CASSFTRDRGRAKAFF. In nucleotides, the CDR3 is TGTGCCAGCAGCTTTACCCGGGACAGGGGGAGGGCTAAAGCTTTCTTT.

This clonotype has a count of ten or more. The chain is built from TRBV19 and TRBJ2-7; perhaps TRBD1 as D (5 bases). The CDR3 has 12 residues. V lost 6 bases, J lost 4 bases, and 10 bases lay in between. CDR1 and CDR2 (germline): LNHDA, SQIVND (reference sequence). The CDR3 here is CASRGYRYEQYF. Written as DNA, the CDR3 is TGTGCCAGTAGAGGATACAGGTACGAGCAGTACTTC.

This chain joins TRBV19 and TRBJ1-5; D remains ambiguous. The germline V gene has CDR1 LNHDA and CDR2 SQIVND (reference sequence). This CDR3 has 13 residues. Trimming took 5 bases from V and 7 from J, leaving 12 bases between them. CDR3 coding DNA: TGTGCCAGTAGTCTGGGGATGCGACAGCCCCAGCATTTT. Translating it yields CASSLGMRQPQHF.

This clonotype was seen ten or more times. This rearrangement joins TRBV18 to TRBJ1-1; TRBD1 matches 9 bases. Germline loops: CDR1 KGHSH, CDR2 LQKENI. The J segment lost 7 bases and the V segment lost 5 bases, leaving 5 bases of the junction unmatched. The CDR3 runs to 13 residues. The CDR3 reads CASSSDRGFEAFF. CDR3 DNA sequence: TGTGCCAGCTCATCAGACAGGGGGTTTGAAGCTTTCTTT.

CDR3 sequence: CSARDLGPPLHF. Written as DNA, the CDR3 is TGCAGTGCTAGAGATCTAGGGCCACCCCTCCACTTT. The J gene is TRBJ1-6, the V gene TRBV20-1, with D hard to call. V gave up 0 bases and J gave up 11 bases, with 8 bases separating them. Germline CDR1 and CDR2: DFQATT and SNEGSKA (reference sequence). The CDR3 runs 12 residues.

This clonotype was recorded a few times. The chain has TRBV9 and TRBJ2-1, with TRBD1 as a possible D gene (7 bases). CDR1 and CDR2 (germline): SGDLS, YYNGEE. V lost 0 bases and J lost 9, with 13 bases in between. This CDR3 contains 14 residues. This CDR3 is CASSVGRGQPEQFF. In nucleotides, the CDR3 is TGTGCCAGCAGCGTAGGGAGGGGGCAGCCTGAGCAGTTCTTC.

This clonotype was seen at least ten times. V gene TRBV28 combines with J gene TRBJ2-7; no firm D call. The CDR3 has 13 amino acids. CDR1 is MDHEN and CDR2 is SYDVKM in the germline V gene. Trimming took 3 bases from V and 4 from J, leaving 10 bases between them. The chain's CDR3 is CASSLGPAYEQYF. The CDR3 bases are TGTGCCAGCAGTTTGGGCCCGGCGTACGAGCAGTACTTC.

About this clonotype: This sequence may be a read error, since a much larger clone differs from it by one base. This chain links TRBV11-3 with TRBJ2-1; 7 bases map to TRBD2. V was pared by 4 bases and J by 8 bases, with 5 bases of the junction left unmatched. This CDR3 is 13 amino acids long. Germline-derived CDR1 and CDR2 are SGHNT and YENEEA. The CDR3 region is CASSSRRGDEQFF. CDR3 coding DNA: TGTGCCAGCAGCTCCCGACGGGGGGATGAGCAGTTCTTC.

V and J are TRBV3-1 and TRBJ1-5; D remains ambiguous. Trimming removed 3 bases from V and 7 bases from J, with 10 bases in between. Germline assignment: CDR1 LGHDT and CDR2 YNNKEL (reference sequence). The CDR3 spans 13 residues. The CDR3: CASSHEGFQPQHF. CDR3 nucleotide sequence: TGTGCCAGCAGCCATGAAGGGTTCCAGCCCCAGCATTTT.

The rearrangement uses TRBV4-3 and TRBJ2-7; D remains unclear. Trimming removed 1 base from V and 2 bases from J, with 9 bases in between. This CDR3 is built from 14 residues. Germline-derived CDR1 and CDR2 are LGHNA and YSLEER. The CDR3, as DNA: TGCGCCAGCAGCCAAGCCCCTGATACCTACGAGCAGTACTTC. Translated: CASSQAPDTYEQYF.